Following are 9 T cell receptor beta chains from one sample sequenced in a study of T cell responses to AZD1222 COVID-19 vaccine. Sequencing used immunoSEQ multiplex PCR; TCRdb keeps in-frame clones, though not all of them. This sample has roughly 120,000 clones, with more than 70% found just once. The sample in question was peripheral blood, obtained 28 days after the second AZD1222 dose. Receptor source: an adult who received the AZD1222 COVID-19 vaccine.

This chain links TRBV3-1 (or the pseudogene TRBV3-2) with TRBJ2-7; TRBD1 agrees at 8 bases. The germline CDR1 and CDR2 sequences are LGHDT and YNNKEL (reference sequence). CDR3 length equals 13 residues. With 8 bases clipped from V and 7 bases from J, the junction kept 10 bases outside the gene matches. The CDR3 DNA reads TGTGCCAGCTCCCGGGACAGGCTGGGAGAGCAGTACTTC. It translates to CASSRDRLGEQYF.

This clone was detected only a few times. J is TRBJ2-6 and V is TRBV30, with D hard to call. V was pared by 3 bases and J by 2 bases, with 8 bases between. There are 14 residues in the CDR3. CDR1 and CDR2 (germline): GTSNPN, SVGIG (reference sequence). CDR3 in amino acids: CAWSNVAGANVLTF. The CDR3 bases are TGTGCCTGGAGCAACGTAGCTGGGGCCAACGTCCTGACTTTC.

This sequence joins TRBV4-1 and TRBJ2-1; TRBD1 matches 8 bases. The CDR3 extends over 14 amino acids. Germline lookup yields CDR1 MGHRA and CDR2 YSYEKL. With V trimmed by 2 bases and J by 5 bases, 2 bases remained unmatched. This CDR3 reads CASSQTTGDNEQFF. CDR3 coding DNA: TGCGCCAGCAGCCAAACGACAGGGGACAATGAGCAGTTCTTC.

This chain uses TRBV2 with TRBJ2-2; D not resolved. V gave up 7 bases and J gave up 3 bases, with 12 bases separating them. CDR3 length: 14 residues. Germline values: CDR1 SNHLY, CDR2 FYNNEI. The CDR3 DNA reads as TGTGCCAGCACCGTAGCCCTCTACACCGGGGAGCTGTTTTTT. Translation: CASTVALYTGELFF.

This chain connects TRBV30 to TRBJ2-7, with 7 bases aligning to TRBD2. J gave up 7 bases and V 0 bases, and 0 bases lay outside the gene matches. This CDR3 spans 11 amino acids. Per the germline V gene, CDR1 is GTSNPN and CDR2 is SVGIG (reference sequence). The CDR3 region is CAWSVGGEQYF. DNA for the CDR3: TGTGCCTGGAGTGTGGGGGGGGAGCAGTACTTC.

The V and J genes are TRBV30 and TRBJ1-3; TRBD1 agrees at 8 bases. This CDR3 is 19 amino acids long. The ends lost 4 bases at V and 0 bases at J; junction bases unmatched: 17. Germline CDR1 GTSNPN, CDR2 SVGIG (reference sequence). The CDR3 region has the DNA TGTGCCTGGATTGCGGGACAGGCCCCTATTTACAGCTCTGGAAACACCATATATTTT. This codes for CAWIAGQAPIYSSGNTIYF.

This chain connects TRBV7-3 to TRBJ2-2; 9 bases are a match to TRBD2. The length of the CDR3 is 17 residues. Germline CDR1 and CDR2: SGHTA and FQGTGA. The ends lost 1 base at V and 3 bases at J; junction bases unmatched: 6. Written as DNA, the CDR3 is TGTGCCAGCAGCTTAAATGAGCGGGGGGCCGACACCGGGGAGCTGTTTTTT. This translates into CASSLNERGADTGELFF.

V gene TRBV5-1 combines with J gene TRBJ2-1, with no clear D. Germline V lookup: CDR1 SGHRS, CDR2 YFSETQ. Trimming removed 2 bases from V and 0 bases from J, with 9 bases in between. The CDR3 length is 15 residues. The CDR3 loop is CASSLRQSSYNEQFF. For the CDR3, the DNA is TGCGCCAGCAGCTTAAGGCAGAGCTCCTACAATGAGCAGTTCTTC. Looking up the rest from reference TRBV5-1 and TRBJ2-1 gives the full variable domain: KAGVTQTPRYLIKTRGQQVTLSCSPISGHRSVSWYQQTPGQGLQFLFEYFSETQRNKGNFPGRFSGRQFSNSRSEMNVSTLELGDSALYLCASSLRQSSYNEQFFGPGTRLTVL.

This clone was seen once. The genes are TRBV9 and TRBJ2-1; D possibly uses TRBD1 or TRBD2 (5 bases each). Germline CDR1 and CDR2: SGDLS and YYNGEE. Trimming took 4 bases from V and 0 from J, leaving 23 bases between them. This CDR3 is 19 amino acids long. The CDR3, as DNA: TGTGCCAGCAGCCCCCGGGGCGTTAGTGGTCTTAGCTCCTACAATGAGCAGTTCTTC. Translated, it gives CASSPRGVSGLSSYNEQFF.